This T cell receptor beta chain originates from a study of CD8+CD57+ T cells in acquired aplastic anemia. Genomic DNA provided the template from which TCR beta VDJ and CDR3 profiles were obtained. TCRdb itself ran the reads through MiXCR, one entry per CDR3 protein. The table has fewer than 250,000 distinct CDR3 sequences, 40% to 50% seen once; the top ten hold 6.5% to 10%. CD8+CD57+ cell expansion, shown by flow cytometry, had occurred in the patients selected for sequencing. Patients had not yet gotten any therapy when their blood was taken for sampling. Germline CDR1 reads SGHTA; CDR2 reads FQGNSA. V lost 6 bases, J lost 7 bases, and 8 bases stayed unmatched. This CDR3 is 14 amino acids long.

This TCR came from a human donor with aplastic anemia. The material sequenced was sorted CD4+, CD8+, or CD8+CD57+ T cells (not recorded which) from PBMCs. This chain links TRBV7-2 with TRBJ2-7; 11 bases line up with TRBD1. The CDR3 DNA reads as TGTGCCAGCAGTGTAACGGACAGGGGGCTTGAGCAGTACTTC. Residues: CASSVTDRGLEQYF.